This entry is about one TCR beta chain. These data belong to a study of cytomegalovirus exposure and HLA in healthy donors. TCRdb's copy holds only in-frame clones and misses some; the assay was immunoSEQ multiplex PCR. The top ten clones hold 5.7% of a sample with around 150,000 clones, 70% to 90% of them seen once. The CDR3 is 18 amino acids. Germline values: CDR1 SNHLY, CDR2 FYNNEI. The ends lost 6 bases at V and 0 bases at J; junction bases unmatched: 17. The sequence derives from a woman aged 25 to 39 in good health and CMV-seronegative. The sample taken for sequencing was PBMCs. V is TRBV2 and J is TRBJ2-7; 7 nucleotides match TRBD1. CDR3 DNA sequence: TGTGCCAGCAGCCAAGCCCAACGGACAGGTTCTAGCTCCTACGAGCAGTACTTC. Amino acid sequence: CASSQAQRTGSSSYEQYF.